Sequencing of this T cell receptor beta chain was carried out in a study of siplizumab effects on memory and regulatory T cells. Notes on the study in general: Memory T cells appeared less diverse than naive cells, which seemed to contribute substantially to alloresponse.

The CDR3 length is 12 residues. The V end lost 8 bases, the J end lost 7 bases, and 14 bases lay between the germline ends. In germline, CDR1 is SNHLY, CDR2 FYNNEI. Details on this clone: Its antigen is unknown.

Using immunoSEQ multiplex PCR, the repertoire was profiled, and TCRdb retains in-frame clones only, with some absent. In the table there are about 100,000 clones, more than 85% of which are singletons. The sequenced sample was CD4+ T cells sorted from blood. The source is a human donor in good health. This chain connects TRBV2 to TRBJ1-2; D gene unclear. The CDR3 DNA is TGTGCCAGCCAAGCCAGCGTAGGTGGCTACACCTTC. Protein product: CASQASVGGYTF.